These T cell receptor beta chains were read from a single sample in a study of CD8 T cells in ankylosing spondylitis. MiXCR was run by TCRdb on the 5' RACE reads, yielding one entry per CDR3 protein. The sample carries about 440,000 distinct CDR3 sequences, 17% recorded once. Sequencing was performed on blood, either unsorted or a sorted T cell fraction (not recorded which). These TCRs come from a male donor with ankylosing spondylitis. Each CDR3 is given with its conserved first and last residue. D genes are given only for firm matches. The size field is filled for only some rows; it gives once, few, many or a size class.

j_gene: TRBJ2-5
d_gene: NA
abundance: few
v_gene: TRBV20-1
CDR3nt: TGCAGTGCTAGGGGCGGCAGGTATAAGACCCAGTACTTC
CDR3aa: CSARGGRYKTQYF

j_gene: TRBJ2-6
d_gene: NA
abundance: NA
v_gene: TRBV18
CDR3nt: TGTGCCAGCTCACCACCTCAGGGTGGTGGGGCCAACGTCCTGACTTTC
CDR3aa: CASSPPQGGGANVLTF

j_gene: TRBJ2-7
d_gene: NA
abundance: few
v_gene: TRBV5-1
CDR3nt: TGCGCCAGCAGCCCTAGCTCAGGGCGACATTGGTCCTACGAGCAGTACTTC
CDR3aa: CASSPSSGRHWSYEQYF

j_gene: TRBJ1-3
d_gene: NA
abundance: few
v_gene: TRBV4-1
CDR3nt: TGCGCCAGCAGCCAAGAGAGGAGTTCTGGAAACACCATATATTTT
CDR3aa: CASSQERSSGNTIYF

j_gene: TRBJ2-3
d_gene: TRBD2
abundance: few
v_gene: TRBV20-1
CDR3nt: TGCAGTGCTCCCCGGGGGGAGGAGCGGTCCCGAGATACGCAGTATTTT
CDR3aa: CSAPRGEERSRDTQYF

j_gene: TRBJ2-3
d_gene: NA
abundance: NA
v_gene: TRBV7-3
CDR3nt: TGTGCCAGCAGCTTATTCGGGAGCACAGATACGCAGTATTTT
CDR3aa: CASSLFGSTDTQYF

j_gene: TRBJ1-6
d_gene: NA
abundance: few
v_gene: TRBV5-1
CDR3nt: TGCGCCAGCAGCTTTATGAACGAGGGGATCATGGGTTCACCCCTCCACTTT
CDR3aa: CASSFMNEGIMGSPLHF

j_gene: TRBJ2-1
d_gene: NA
abundance: few
v_gene: TRBV28
CDR3nt: TGTGCCAGCAGAGGAGGACTCGGCTCCTACAATGAGCAGTTCTTC
CDR3aa: CASRGGLGSYNEQFF

j_gene: TRBJ2-7
d_gene: NA
abundance: NA
v_gene: TRBV20-1
CDR3nt: TGCAGTGCTAGATCCCTAGCGTATCACGAGCAGTACTTC
CDR3aa: CSARSLAYHEQYF

j_gene: TRBJ2-7
d_gene: NA
abundance: few
v_gene: TRBV28
CDR3nt: TGTGCCAGCAGTTTATTTAGCAGGGCGCACCGCTACGAGCAGTACTTC
CDR3aa: CASSLFSRAHRYEQYF

j_gene: TRBJ2-3
d_gene: NA
abundance: NA
v_gene: TRBV9
CDR3nt: TGTGCCAGCAGCCCTCGACAGAGCGTCAGCACAGATACGCAGTATTTT
CDR3aa: CASSPRQSVSTDTQYF

j_gene: TRBJ2-7
d_gene: TRBD2
abundance: few
v_gene: TRBV4-3
CDR3nt: TGCGCCAGCAGCCGGCATGGCCAGGGAGGGTACGAGCAGTACTTC
CDR3aa: CASSRHGQGGYEQYF

j_gene: TRBJ2-5
d_gene: TRBD2
abundance: NA
v_gene: TRBV29-1
CDR3nt: TGCAGCGTTGTTCCTAGCGGGATTTATGGGACCCAGTACTTC
CDR3aa: CSVVPSGIYGTQYF

j_gene: TRBJ2-3
d_gene: NA
abundance: NA
v_gene: TRBV7-2
CDR3nt: TGTGCCAGCAGTCTTTCCCGGGGGACAGATACGCAGTATTTT
CDR3aa: CASSLSRGTDTQYF

j_gene: TRBJ2-7
d_gene: NA
abundance: many
v_gene: TRBV12-3/TRBV12-4
CDR3nt: TGTGCCAGCAGATTAAATTACGAGCAGTACTTC
CDR3aa: CASRLNYEQYF

j_gene: TRBJ2-3
d_gene: NA
abundance: NA
v_gene: TRBV7-7
CDR3nt: TGTGCTAGCAGCTTAGAGGCGGCAGATACGCAGTATTTT
CDR3aa: CASSLEAADTQYF

j_gene: TRBJ1-3
d_gene: TRBD1
abundance: NA
v_gene: TRBV20-1
CDR3nt: TGCAGTGCTAGAGATCATCTCCCAGGGGGGCTCGACACCATATATTTT
CDR3aa: CSARDHLPGGLDTIYF

j_gene: TRBJ2-7
d_gene: NA
abundance: NA
v_gene: TRBV5-1
CDR3nt: TGCGCCAGCAGCTTCCTTTCTCGGTTGGGGGAGCAGTACTTC
CDR3aa: CASSFLSRLGEQYF

j_gene: TRBJ1-2
d_gene: NA
abundance: NA
v_gene: TRBV28
CDR3nt: TGTGCCAGCAGTTCCTATGGCTACACCTTC
CDR3aa: CASSSYGYTF

j_gene: TRBJ2-3
d_gene: NA
abundance: few
v_gene: TRBV12-3/TRBV12-4
CDR3nt: TGTGCCAGCAGTCGGGTTCGTCTGGCAGCAGATACGCAGTATTTT
CDR3aa: CASSRVRLAADTQYF

j_gene: TRBJ2-2
d_gene: TRBD1
abundance: few
v_gene: TRBV2
CDR3nt: TGTGCCAGCAGTCCGGGACAGTTGAGCACCGGGGAGCTGTTTTTT
CDR3aa: CASSPGQLSTGELFF

j_gene: TRBJ1-6
d_gene: NA
abundance: few
v_gene: TRBV20-1
CDR3nt: TGCAGTGCTAGAGATAACCCCCCTCGGGCAAATTCACCCCTCCACTTT
CDR3aa: CSARDNPPRANSPLHF

j_gene: TRBJ1-3
d_gene: NA
abundance: NA
v_gene: TRBV15
CDR3nt: TGTGCCACCAGCCCCTACCGAGATTCTGGAAACACCATATATTTT
CDR3aa: CATSPYRDSGNTIYF

j_gene: TRBJ1-2
d_gene: NA
abundance: NA
v_gene: TRBV14
CDR3nt: TGTGCCAGCAGCCAAGATCGGTCAGGACAACGCTACCGCTACACCTTC
CDR3aa: CASSQDRSGQRYRYTF

j_gene: TRBJ2-7
d_gene: NA
abundance: NA
v_gene: TRBV20-1
CDR3nt: TGCAGTGCTAGGGTGGTGGACCAGAAAGGGGCCTACGAGCAGTACTTC
CDR3aa: CSARVVDQKGAYEQYF

j_gene: TRBJ2-3
d_gene: TRBD2
abundance: NA
v_gene: TRBV7-2
CDR3nt: TGTGCCAGCAGCCCGATCGGCGGGGGATCGCAGTATTTT
CDR3aa: CASSPIGGGSQYF

j_gene: TRBJ2-5
d_gene: TRBD1
abundance: NA
v_gene: TRBV6-5
CDR3nt: TGTGCCAGCAGGTTAGCCCGGGACAGCATACAAGAGACCCAGTACTTC
CDR3aa: CASRLARDSIQETQYF

j_gene: TRBJ2-4
d_gene: NA
abundance: few
v_gene: TRBV11-2
CDR3nt: TGTGCCAGCAGCTTATCGGACCCGCAGTACTTC
CDR3aa: CASSLSDPQYF

j_gene: TRBJ2-3
d_gene: NA
abundance: NA
v_gene: TRBV5-1
CDR3nt: TGCGCCAGCAGCTTGGACAGGGGGGGTTCTTTGGCAGATACGCAGTATTTT
CDR3aa: CASSLDRGGSLADTQYF

j_gene: TRBJ2-7
d_gene: NA
abundance: NA
v_gene: TRBV12-3/TRBV12-4
CDR3nt: TGTGCCAGCCACCGGGCCCTTGAAGGCTACGAGCAGTACTTC
CDR3aa: CASHRALEGYEQYF

j_gene: TRBJ2-1
d_gene: TRBD2
abundance: NA
v_gene: TRBV20-1
CDR3nt: TGCAGTGCTACTAAACTAGCGGGACTCTACAATGAGCAGTTCTTC
CDR3aa: CSATKLAGLYNEQFF

j_gene: TRBJ1-5
d_gene: TRBD1
abundance: NA
v_gene: TRBV6-1
CDR3nt: TGTGCCAGCACCAAGGACAGGGGTAATCAGCCCCAGCATTTT
CDR3aa: CASTKDRGNQPQHF

j_gene: TRBJ1-3
d_gene: NA
abundance: few
v_gene: TRBV3-1
CDR3nt: TGTGCCAGCAGCCAAGGGACAGCCTCTGGAAACACCATATATTTT
CDR3aa: CASSQGTASGNTIYF

j_gene: TRBJ2-3
d_gene: TRBD2
abundance: few
v_gene: TRBV12-3/TRBV12-4
CDR3nt: TGTGCCAGCAGTAGCGCAGGACTAGCGGGAGGCTCAGATACGCAGTATTTT
CDR3aa: CASSSAGLAGGSDTQYF

j_gene: TRBJ2-5
d_gene: TRBD1
abundance: NA
v_gene: TRBV7-2
CDR3nt: TGTGCCAGCAGCCGACAGGGATCGGTGACCCAGTACTTC
CDR3aa: CASSRQGSVTQYF

j_gene: TRBJ1-6
d_gene: NA
abundance: few
v_gene: TRBV9
CDR3nt: TGTGCCAGCAGCGGGGGGACGGAGAATTCACCCCTCCACTTT
CDR3aa: CASSGGTENSPLHF

j_gene: TRBJ1-2
d_gene: NA
abundance: NA
v_gene: TRBV21-1
CDR3nt: TGTGCCAGCATCTACAGATTATCGGACAGTGGGTTAAGCTATGGCTACACCTTC
CDR3aa: CASIYRLSDSGLSYGYTF

j_gene: TRBJ2-5
d_gene: NA
abundance: NA
v_gene: TRBV7-9
CDR3nt: TGTGCCAGCAGCTTGAGAACTGGGTACCAAGAGACCCAGTACTTC
CDR3aa: CASSLRTGYQETQYF

j_gene: TRBJ1-1
d_gene: NA
abundance: few
v_gene: TRBV28
CDR3nt: TGTGCCAGCGCCACCCCCCGACAGGCCTCCTTCGGGAGGACTGAAGCTTTCTTT
CDR3aa: CASATPRQASFGRTEAFF

j_gene: TRBJ2-2
d_gene: TRBD1
abundance: NA
v_gene: TRBV4-3
CDR3nt: TGCGCCAGCAGCCAAACGACAGGGCGGTCGGCCGGGGAGCTGTTTTTT
CDR3aa: CASSQTTGRSAGELFF

j_gene: TRBJ2-3
d_gene: NA
abundance: many
v_gene: TRBV6-6
CDR3nt: TGTGCCAGCAGTTATCGGGATACGCAGTATTTT
CDR3aa: CASSYRDTQYF

j_gene: TRBJ2-2
d_gene: TRBD2
abundance: many
v_gene: TRBV7-2
CDR3nt: TGTGCCAGCAGCTTAGTAGCTAGCGGGGCCACCGGGGAGCTGTTTTTT
CDR3aa: CASSLVASGATGELFF

j_gene: TRBJ2-3
d_gene: NA
abundance: few
v_gene: TRBV12-3/TRBV12-4
CDR3nt: TGTGCCAGCAGTTTATGGGGTGGCAGGAAACTCACAGATACGCAGTATTTT
CDR3aa: CASSLWGGRKLTDTQYF

j_gene: TRBJ1-1
d_gene: NA
abundance: NA
v_gene: TRBV6-1
CDR3nt: TGTGCCAGCCTACGAGGCGGGGGCACTGAAGCTTTCTTT
CDR3aa: CASLRGGGTEAFF

j_gene: TRBJ2-1
d_gene: NA
abundance: NA
v_gene: TRBV12-3/TRBV12-4
CDR3nt: TGTGCCAGCAGTTTCGATCCCTGGGGTGAGCAGTTCTTC
CDR3aa: CASSFDPWGEQFF

j_gene: TRBJ1-5
d_gene: NA
abundance: many
v_gene: TRBV6-2/TRBV6-3
CDR3nt: TGTGCCAGCAGACGGATCAACGATCAGCCCCAGCATTTT
CDR3aa: CASRRINDQPQHF

j_gene: TRBJ2-7
d_gene: NA
abundance: few
v_gene: TRBV21-1
CDR3nt: TGTGCCAGCAGCAAAGAGGGAGGCTACGAGCAGTACTTC
CDR3aa: CASSKEGGYEQYF

j_gene: TRBJ1-5
d_gene: NA
abundance: once
v_gene: TRBV19
CDR3nt: TGTGCCAGTAGCGGACCCTGGGTGCCCCAGCATTTT
CDR3aa: CASSGPWVPQHF

j_gene: TRBJ2-7
d_gene: TRBD2
abundance: NA
v_gene: TRBV20-1
CDR3nt: TGCAGCCCCGCGCGGGGGGGCAGCTACGAGCAGTACTTC
CDR3aa: CSPARGGSYEQYF

j_gene: TRBJ2-1
d_gene: TRBD2
abundance: NA
v_gene: TRBV27
CDR3nt: TGTGCCAGCAGTCCGATCCGACGACTAGCGGGAAATGAGCAGTTCTTC
CDR3aa: CASSPIRRLAGNEQFF

j_gene: TRBJ2-2
d_gene: NA
abundance: few
v_gene: TRBV9
CDR3nt: TGTGCCAGCAGCGTTTTAGGTCGGCAGAACACCGGGGAGCTGTTTTTT
CDR3aa: CASSVLGRQNTGELFF

j_gene: TRBJ2-7
d_gene: NA
abundance: NA
v_gene: TRBV11-3
CDR3nt: TGTGCCAGCAGCTTAGTGCCGATGGACAGAAAATACGAGCAGTACTTC
CDR3aa: CASSLVPMDRKYEQYF

j_gene: TRBJ2-4
d_gene: NA
abundance: few
v_gene: TRBV6-1
CDR3nt: TGTGCCAGCAGGGATAAAAACATTCAGTACTTC
CDR3aa: CASRDKNIQYF